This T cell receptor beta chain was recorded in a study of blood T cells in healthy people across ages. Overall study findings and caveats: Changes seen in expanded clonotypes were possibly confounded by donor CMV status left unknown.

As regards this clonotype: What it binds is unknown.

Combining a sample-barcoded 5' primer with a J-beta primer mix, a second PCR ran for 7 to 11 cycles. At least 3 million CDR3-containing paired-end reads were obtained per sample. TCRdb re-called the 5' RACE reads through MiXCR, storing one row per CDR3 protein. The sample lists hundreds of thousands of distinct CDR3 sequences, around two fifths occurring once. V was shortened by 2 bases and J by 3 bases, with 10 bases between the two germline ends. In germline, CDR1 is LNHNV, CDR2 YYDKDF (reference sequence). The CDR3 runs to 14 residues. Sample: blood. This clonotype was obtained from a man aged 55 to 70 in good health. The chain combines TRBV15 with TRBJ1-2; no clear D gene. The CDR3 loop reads CATSRIWTDYGYTF. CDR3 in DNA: TGTGCCACCAGCAGAATTTGGACGGACTATGGCTACACCTTC.